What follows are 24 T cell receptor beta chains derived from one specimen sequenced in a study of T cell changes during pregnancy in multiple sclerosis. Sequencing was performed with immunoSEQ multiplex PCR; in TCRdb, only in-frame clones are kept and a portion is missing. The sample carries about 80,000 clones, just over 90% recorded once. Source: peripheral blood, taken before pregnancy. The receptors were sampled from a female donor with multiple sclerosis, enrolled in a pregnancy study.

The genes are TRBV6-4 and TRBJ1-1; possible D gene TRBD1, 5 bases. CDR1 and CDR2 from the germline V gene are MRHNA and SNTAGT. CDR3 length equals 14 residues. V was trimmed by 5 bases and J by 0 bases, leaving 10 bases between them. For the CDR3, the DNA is TGTGCCAGCAGTAAAGACAGCATGAACACTGAAGCTTTCTTT. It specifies CASSKDSMNTEAFF.

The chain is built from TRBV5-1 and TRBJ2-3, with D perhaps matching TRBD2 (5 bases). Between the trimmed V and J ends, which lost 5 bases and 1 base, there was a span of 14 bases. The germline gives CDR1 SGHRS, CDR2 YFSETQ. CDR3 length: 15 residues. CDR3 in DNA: TGCGCCAGCAGTTGGAATAGCGAGGGCACAGATACGCAGTATTTT. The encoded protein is CASSWNSEGTDTQYF.

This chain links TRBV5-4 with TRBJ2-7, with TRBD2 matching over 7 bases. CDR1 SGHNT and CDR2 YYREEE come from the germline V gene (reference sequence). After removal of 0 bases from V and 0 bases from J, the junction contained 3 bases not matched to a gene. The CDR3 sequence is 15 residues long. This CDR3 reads CASSLAGGSSYEQYF. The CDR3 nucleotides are TGTGCCAGCAGCTTGGCCGGCGGGAGCTCCTACGAGCAGTACTTC.

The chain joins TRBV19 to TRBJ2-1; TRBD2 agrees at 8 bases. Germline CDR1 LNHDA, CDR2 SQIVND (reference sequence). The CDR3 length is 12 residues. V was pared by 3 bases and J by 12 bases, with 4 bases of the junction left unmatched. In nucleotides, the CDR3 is TGTGCCAGTAGTATCGCTGCGGGAGGGCAGTTCTTC. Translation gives CASSIAAGGQFF.

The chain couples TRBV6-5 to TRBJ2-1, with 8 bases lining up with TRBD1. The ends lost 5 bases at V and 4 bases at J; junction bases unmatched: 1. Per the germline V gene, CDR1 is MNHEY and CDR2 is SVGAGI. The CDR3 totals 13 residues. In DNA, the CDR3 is TGTGCCAGCAGTCGACAGGGGTACAATGAGCAGTTCTTC. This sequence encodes CASSRQGYNEQFF.

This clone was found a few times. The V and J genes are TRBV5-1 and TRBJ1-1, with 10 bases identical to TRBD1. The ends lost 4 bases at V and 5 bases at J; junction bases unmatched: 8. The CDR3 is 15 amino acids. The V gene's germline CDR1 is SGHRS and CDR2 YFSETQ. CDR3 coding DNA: TGCGCCAGCAGCATTTCTTGGACAGGGGGAACTGAAGCTTTCTTT. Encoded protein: CASSISWTGGTEAFF. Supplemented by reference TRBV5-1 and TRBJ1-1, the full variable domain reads KAGVTQTPRYLIKTRGQQVTLSCSPISGHRSVSWYQQTPGQGLQFLFEYFSETQRNKGNFPGRFSGRQFSNSRSEMNVSTLELGDSALYLCASSISWTGGTEAFFGQGTRLTVV.

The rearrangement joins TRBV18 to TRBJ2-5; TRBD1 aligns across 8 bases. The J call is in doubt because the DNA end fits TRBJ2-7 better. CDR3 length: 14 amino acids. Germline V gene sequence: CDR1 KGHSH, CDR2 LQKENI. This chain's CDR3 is CASSPGTGPYEQYF. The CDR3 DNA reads TGTGCCAGCTCACCAGGGACAGGCCCCTACGAGCAGTACTTC.

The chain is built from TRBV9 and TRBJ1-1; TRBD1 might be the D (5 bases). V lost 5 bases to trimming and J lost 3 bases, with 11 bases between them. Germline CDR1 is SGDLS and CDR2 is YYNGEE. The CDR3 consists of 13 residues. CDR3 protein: CASSRQFDTEAFF. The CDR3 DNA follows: TGTGCCAGCAGTAGACAGTTCGACACTGAAGCTTTCTTT.

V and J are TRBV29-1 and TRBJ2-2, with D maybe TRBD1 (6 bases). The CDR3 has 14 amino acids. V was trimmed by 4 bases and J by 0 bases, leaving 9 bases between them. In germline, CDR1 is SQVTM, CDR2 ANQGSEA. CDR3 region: CSVGTATNTGELFF. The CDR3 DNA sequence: TGCAGCGTTGGGACAGCCACGAACACCGGGGAGCTGTTTTTT.

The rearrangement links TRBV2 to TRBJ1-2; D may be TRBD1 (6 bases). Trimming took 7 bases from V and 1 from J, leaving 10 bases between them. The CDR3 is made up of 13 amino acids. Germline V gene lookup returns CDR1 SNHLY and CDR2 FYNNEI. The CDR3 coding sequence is TGTGCCAGCATGGACAGATATAACTATGGCTACACCTTC. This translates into CASMDRYNYGYTF.

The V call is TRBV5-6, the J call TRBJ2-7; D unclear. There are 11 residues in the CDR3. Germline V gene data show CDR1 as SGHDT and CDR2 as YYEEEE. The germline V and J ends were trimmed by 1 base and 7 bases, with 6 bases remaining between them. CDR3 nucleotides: TGTGCCAGCAGCTTGTCGAGTGAGCAGTACTTC. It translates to CASSLSSEQYF.

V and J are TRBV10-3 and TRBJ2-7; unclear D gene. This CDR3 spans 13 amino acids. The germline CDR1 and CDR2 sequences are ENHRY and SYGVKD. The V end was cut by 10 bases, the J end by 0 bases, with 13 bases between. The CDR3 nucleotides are TGTGCCACCCAGACACAGCCCTCCTACGAGCAGTACTTC. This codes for CATQTQPSYEQYF.

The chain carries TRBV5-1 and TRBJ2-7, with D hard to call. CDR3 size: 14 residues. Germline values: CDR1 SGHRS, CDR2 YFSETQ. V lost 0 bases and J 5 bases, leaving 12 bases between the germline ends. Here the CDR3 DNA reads TGCGCCAGCAGCTTGGATCTAGTTCCCCACGAGCAGTACTTC. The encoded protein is CASSLDLVPHEQYF.

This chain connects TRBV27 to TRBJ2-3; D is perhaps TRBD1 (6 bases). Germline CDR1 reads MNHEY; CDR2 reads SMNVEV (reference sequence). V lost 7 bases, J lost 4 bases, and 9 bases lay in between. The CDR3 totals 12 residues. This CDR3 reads CASKGEPDTQYF. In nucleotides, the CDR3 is TGTGCCAGCAAGGGGGAGCCAGATACGCAGTATTTT.

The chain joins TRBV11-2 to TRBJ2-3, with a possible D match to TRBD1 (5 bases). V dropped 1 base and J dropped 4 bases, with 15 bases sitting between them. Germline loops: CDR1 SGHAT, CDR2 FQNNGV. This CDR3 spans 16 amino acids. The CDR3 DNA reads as TGTGCCAGCAGCTTAGGTGTGCAGGGAAACGCAGATACGCAGTATTTT. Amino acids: CASSLGVQGNADTQYF. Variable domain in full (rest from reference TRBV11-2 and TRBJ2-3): EAGVAQSPRYKIIEKRQSVAFWCNPISGHATLYWYQQILGQGPKLLIQFQNNGVVDDSQLPKDRFSAERLKGVDSTLKIQPAKLEDSAVYLCASSLGVQGNADTQYFGPGTRLTVL.

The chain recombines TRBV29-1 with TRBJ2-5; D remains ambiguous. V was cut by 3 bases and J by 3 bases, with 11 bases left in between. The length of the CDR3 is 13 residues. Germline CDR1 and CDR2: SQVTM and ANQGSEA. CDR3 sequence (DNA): TGCAGCGTTGATTACGGGTTCGAAGAGACCCAGTACTTC. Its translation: CSVDYGFEETQYF.

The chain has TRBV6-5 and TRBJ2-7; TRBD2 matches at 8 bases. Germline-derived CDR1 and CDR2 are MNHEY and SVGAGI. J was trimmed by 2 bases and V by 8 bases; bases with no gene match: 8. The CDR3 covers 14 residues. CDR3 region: CASGKAGAAYEQYF. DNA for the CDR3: TGTGCCAGCGGAAAAGCGGGAGCAGCCTACGAGCAGTACTTC.

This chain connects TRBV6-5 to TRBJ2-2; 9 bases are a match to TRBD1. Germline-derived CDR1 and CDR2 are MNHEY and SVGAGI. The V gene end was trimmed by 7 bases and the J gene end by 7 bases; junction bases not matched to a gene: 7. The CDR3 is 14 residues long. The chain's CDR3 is CASNKQGANGELFF. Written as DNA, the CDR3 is TGTGCCAGCAATAAACAGGGGGCCAACGGGGAGCTGTTTTTT.

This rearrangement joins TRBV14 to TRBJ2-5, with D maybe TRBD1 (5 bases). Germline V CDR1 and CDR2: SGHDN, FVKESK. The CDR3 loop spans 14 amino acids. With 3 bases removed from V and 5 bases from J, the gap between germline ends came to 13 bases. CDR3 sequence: CASSHIGVGETQYF. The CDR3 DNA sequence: TGTGCCAGCAGCCACATAGGGGTCGGTGAGACCCAGTACTTC.

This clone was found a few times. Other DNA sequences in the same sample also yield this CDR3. The CDR3 loop reads CASSIDGGMNTEAFF. DNA of the CDR3: TGTGCCAGTAGTATAGACGGGGGGATGAACACTGAAGCTTTCTTT. The gene calls are TRBV19 and TRBJ1-1, with D perhaps matching TRBD1 (5 bases). The CDR3 runs 15 residues. The ends were cut back, 0 bases at V and 0 bases at J, with 8 bases in the middle. CDR1 is LNHDA, CDR2 SQIVND, per germline (reference sequence).

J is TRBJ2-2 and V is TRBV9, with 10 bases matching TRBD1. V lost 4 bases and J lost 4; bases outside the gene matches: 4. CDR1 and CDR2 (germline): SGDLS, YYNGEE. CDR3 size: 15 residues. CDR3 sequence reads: CASSPRTGGTGELFF. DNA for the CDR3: TGTGCCAGCAGCCCGAGGACAGGGGGCACCGGGGAGCTGTTTTTT.

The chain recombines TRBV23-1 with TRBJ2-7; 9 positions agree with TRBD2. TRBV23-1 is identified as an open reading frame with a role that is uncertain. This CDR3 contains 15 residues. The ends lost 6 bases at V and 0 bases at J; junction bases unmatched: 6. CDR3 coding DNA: TGCGCCAGCAGCCAGACTAGCGGACTCTCCTACGAGCAGTACTTC. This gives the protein CASSQTSGLSYEQYF.

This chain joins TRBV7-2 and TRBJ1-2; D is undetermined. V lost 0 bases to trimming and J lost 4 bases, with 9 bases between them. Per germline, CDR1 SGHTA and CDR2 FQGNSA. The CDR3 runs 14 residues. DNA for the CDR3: TGTGCCAGCAGCTTAGCTCGGTCCCTCTATGGCTACACCTTC. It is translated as CASSLARSLYGYTF.

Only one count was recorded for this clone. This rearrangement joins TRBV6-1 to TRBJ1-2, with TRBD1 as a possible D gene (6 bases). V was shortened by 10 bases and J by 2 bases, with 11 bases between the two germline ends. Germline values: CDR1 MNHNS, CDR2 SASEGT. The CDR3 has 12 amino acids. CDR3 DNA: TGTGCCAACGACAGGTCCAACTATGGCTACACCTTC. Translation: CANDRSNYGYTF.